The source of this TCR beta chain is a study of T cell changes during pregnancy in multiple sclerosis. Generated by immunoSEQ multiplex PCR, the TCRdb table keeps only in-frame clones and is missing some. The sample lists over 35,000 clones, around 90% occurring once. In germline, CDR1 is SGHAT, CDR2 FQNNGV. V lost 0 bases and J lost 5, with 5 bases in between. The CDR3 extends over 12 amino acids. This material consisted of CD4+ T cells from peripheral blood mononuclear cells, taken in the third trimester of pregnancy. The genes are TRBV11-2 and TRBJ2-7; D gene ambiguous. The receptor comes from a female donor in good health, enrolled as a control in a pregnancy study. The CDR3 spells CASSLDEDEQYF. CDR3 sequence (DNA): TGTGCCAGCAGCTTAGATGAGGACGAGCAGTACTTC.